This entry describes one T cell receptor beta chain. Its matching antigen is unknown. The entry originates in a study of CD8 T cells in Susac syndrome. Findings and caveats of the study: The CD4+ T cell repertoires in Susac syndrome did not show any clonal expansion.

This CDR3 is 15 amino acids long. With 0 bases clipped from V and 7 bases from J, the junction kept 6 bases outside the gene matches. The germline gives CDR1 MGHRA, CDR2 YSYEKL. The RNA, roughly 0.5 to 1 ug, was put through reverse transcription using random hexamers. Amplification of TCR beta CDR3 used immunoSEQ multiplex PCR across 54 Vbeta and 13 Jbeta. One entry per CDR3 protein results from TCRdb running MiXCR on the immunoSEQ multiplex PCR reads. The data contain 200,000 to 300,000 distinct CDR3 sequences, about 95% of them seen just once; the ten biggest clones take up approximately 0.094%. The receptor was derived from a human donor with Susac syndrome. The chain recombines TRBV4-1 with TRBJ1-2, with 9 bases lining up with TRBD1. The sequenced sample was CD4+ T cells from PBMCs. This CDR3 is CASSQEGQGVRGYTF. CDR3 in DNA: TGCGCCAGCAGCCAAGAGGGACAGGGAGTGCGTGGCTACACCTTC.